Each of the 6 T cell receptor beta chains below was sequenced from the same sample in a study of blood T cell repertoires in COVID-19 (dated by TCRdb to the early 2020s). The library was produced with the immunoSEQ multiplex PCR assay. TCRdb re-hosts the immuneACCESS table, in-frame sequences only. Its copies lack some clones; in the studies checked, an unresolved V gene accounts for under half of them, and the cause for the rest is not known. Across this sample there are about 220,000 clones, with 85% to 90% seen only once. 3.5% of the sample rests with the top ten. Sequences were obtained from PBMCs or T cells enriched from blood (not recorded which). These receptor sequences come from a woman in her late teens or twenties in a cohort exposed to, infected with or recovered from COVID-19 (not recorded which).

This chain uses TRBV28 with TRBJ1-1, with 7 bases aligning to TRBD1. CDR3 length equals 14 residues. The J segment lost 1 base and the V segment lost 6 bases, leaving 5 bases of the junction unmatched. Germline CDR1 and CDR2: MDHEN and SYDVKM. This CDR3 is CASSRQGENTEAFF. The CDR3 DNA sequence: TGTGCCAGCAGCCGACAGGGCGAGAACACTGAAGCTTTCTTT. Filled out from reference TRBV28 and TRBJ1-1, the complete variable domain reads DVKVTQSSRYLVKRTGEKVFLECVQDMDHENMFWYRQDPGLGLRLIYFSYDVKMKEKGDIPEGYSVSREKKERFSLILESASTNQTSMYLCASSRQGENTEAFFGQGTRLTVV.

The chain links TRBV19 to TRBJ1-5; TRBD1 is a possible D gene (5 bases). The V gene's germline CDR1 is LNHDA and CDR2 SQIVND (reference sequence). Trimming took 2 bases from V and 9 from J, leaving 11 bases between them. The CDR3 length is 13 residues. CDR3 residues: CASSIRYGGPQHF. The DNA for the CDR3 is TGTGCCAGTAGTATACGGTACGGGGGGCCCCAGCATTTT.

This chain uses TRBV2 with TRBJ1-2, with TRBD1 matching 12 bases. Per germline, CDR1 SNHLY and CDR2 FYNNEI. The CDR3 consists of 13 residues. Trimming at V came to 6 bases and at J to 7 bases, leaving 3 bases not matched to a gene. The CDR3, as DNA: TGTGCCAGCAGAGGGACAGGGGGCTTTGGCTACACCTTC. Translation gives CASRGTGGFGYTF.

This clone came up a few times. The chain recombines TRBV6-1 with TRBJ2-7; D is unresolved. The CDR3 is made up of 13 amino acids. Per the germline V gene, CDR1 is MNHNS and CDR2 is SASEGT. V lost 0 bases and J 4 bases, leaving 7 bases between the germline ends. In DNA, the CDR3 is TGTGCCAGCAGTGAAGCGGCGGTTTACGAGCAGTACTTC. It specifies CASSEAAVYEQYF.

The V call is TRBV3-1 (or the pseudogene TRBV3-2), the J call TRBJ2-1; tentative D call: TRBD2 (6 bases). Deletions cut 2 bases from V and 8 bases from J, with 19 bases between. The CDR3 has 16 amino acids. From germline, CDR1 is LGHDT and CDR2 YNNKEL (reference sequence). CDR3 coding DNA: TGTGCCAGCAGCCAAACCGGAGGTCAGGGAGGCTATGAGCAGTTCTTC. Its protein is CASSQTGGQGGYEQFF.

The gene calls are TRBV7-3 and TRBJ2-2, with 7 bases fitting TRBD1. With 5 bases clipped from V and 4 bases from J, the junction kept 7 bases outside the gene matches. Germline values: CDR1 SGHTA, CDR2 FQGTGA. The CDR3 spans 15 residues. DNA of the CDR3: TGTGCCAGCAGCACTCGACAGGGTGGCACCGGGGAGCTGTTTTTT. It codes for CASSTRQGGTGELFF.